This entry lists 12 T cell receptor beta chains sequenced from one sample in a study of blood T cell repertoires in COVID-19. The method was immunoSEQ multiplex PCR; TCRdb's version includes in-frame clones alone and lacks a portion of them. The sample contains 85,000 to 130,000 clones, 91% of which appear only once. Sequences were obtained from peripheral blood. The receptors shown here come from a man aged 55 to 70 with acute or convalescent COVID-19.

This clone was picked up one time. The V and J genes are TRBV30 and TRBJ2-1; D possibly corresponds to TRBD2 (5 bases). There are 13 residues in the CDR3. CDR1 is GTSNPN, CDR2 SVGIG, per germline (reference sequence). V was trimmed by 3 bases and J by 7 bases, leaving 13 bases between them. CDR3 DNA sequence: TGTGCCTGGAGGGCGGGCTTGTTAAATGAGCAGTTCTTC. This codes for CAWRAGLLNEQFF.

A few counts support this clone. This sequence joins TRBV6-5 and TRBJ1-4; the match to TRBD1 covers 7 bases. Germline V CDR1 and CDR2: MNHEY, SVGAGI. V was clipped by 7 bases and J by 0 bases; unmatched bases: 5. The length of the CDR3 is 15 residues. The CDR3 DNA sequence: TGTGCCAGCAATCGACAGGGTGCAACTAATGAAAAACTGTTTTTT. Encoded protein: CASNRQGATNEKLFF.

This clone was seen only once. V is TRBV19 and J is TRBJ2-1; 10 positions match TRBD2. Germline loops: CDR1 LNHDA, CDR2 SQIVND (reference sequence). This CDR3 region has 16 residues. With V trimmed by 8 bases and J by 1 base, 8 bases remained unmatched. The CDR3 DNA follows: TGTGCCAGTGGACCGGGACTAGCGTGGTCCTACAATGAGCAGTTCTTC. This translates into CASGPGLAWSYNEQFF.

The chain recombines TRBV19 with TRBJ2-2; possibly TRBD2 for D (6 bases). In germline, CDR1 is LNHDA, CDR2 SQIVND (reference sequence). Between the trimmed V and J ends, which lost 7 bases and 7 bases, there was a span of 16 bases. The CDR3 runs 14 residues. CDR3 sequence (DNA): TGTGCCAGTACCTCCCCCGCGGGGCGCGGGGAGCTGTTTTTT. It is translated as CASTSPAGRGELFF.

J is TRBJ2-1 and V is TRBV6-1; 11 bases map to TRBD2. CDR3 length: 15 amino acids. J gave up 10 bases and V 1 base, and 6 bases lay outside the gene matches. Germline CDR1 MNHNS, CDR2 SASEGT. The chain's CDR3 is CASSEELAGAWEQFF. The CDR3 coding sequence is TGTGCCAGCAGTGAAGAACTAGCGGGAGCCTGGGAGCAGTTCTTC.

The CDR3 DNA reads as TGTGCCAGCAGTTTTCAGGGGGACCTCTACGAGCAGTACTTC. Translating it yields CASSFQGDLYEQYF. The chain couples TRBV27 to TRBJ2-7, with 7 bases that match TRBD1. V trimming: 3 bases; J trimming: 3 bases; junction bases outside the gene matches: 5. This CDR3 comprises 14 residues. Germline V gene sequence: CDR1 MNHEY, CDR2 SMNVEV (reference sequence).

The chain carries TRBV14 and TRBJ2-3, with TRBD1 identical over 7 bases. V was pared by 1 base and J by 1 base, with 5 bases of the junction left unmatched. CDR1 is SGHDN, CDR2 FVKESK, per germline. The CDR3 extends over 16 amino acids. For the CDR3, the DNA is TGTGCCAGCAGCCAAGCACAGGGGATGGGCACAGATACGCAGTATTTT. Its protein product is CASSQAQGMGTDTQYF.

The chain employs TRBV6-4 and TRBJ2-5; D possibly corresponds to TRBD2 (6 bases). The V end was cut by 0 bases, the J end by 5 bases, with 7 bases between. The germline gives CDR1 MRHNA, CDR2 SNTAGT. This CDR3 spans 13 amino acids. The CDR3, as DNA: TGTGCCAGCAGTGACTCGGCGGGGGAGACCCAGTACTTC. It encodes CASSDSAGETQYF.

The chain employs TRBV7-2 and TRBJ2-2; D ambiguous. Deletions cut 3 bases from V and 6 bases from J, with 11 bases between. The CDR3 covers 14 residues. From germline, CDR1 is SGHTA and CDR2 FQGNSA. This chain's CDR3 is CASSFVRGAGELFF. CDR3 DNA: TGTGCCAGCAGCTTTGTCAGAGGCGCCGGGGAGCTGTTTTTT.

This rearrangement joins TRBV13 to TRBJ2-1; TRBD2 aligns across 9 bases. Per the germline V gene, CDR1 is PRHDT and CDR2 is FYEKMQ (reference sequence). J lost 0 bases, V lost 5 bases, and 11 bases had no gene match. The CDR3 is 18 amino acids. CDR3 coding DNA: TGTGCCAGCAGCCTTGGCGGGGGGGCAGAGAGCTCCTACAATGAGCAGTTCTTC. It is translated as CASSLGGGAESSYNEQFF. Full variable domain (remainder filled in from reference TRBV13 and TRBJ2-1): AAGVIQSPRHLIKEKRETATLKCYPIPRHDTVYWYQQGPGQDPQFLISFYEKMQSDKGSIPDRFSAQQFSDYHSELNMSSLELGDSALYFCASSLGGGAESSYNEQFFGPGTRLTVL.

The sample holds one count of this clone. The V gene is TRBV28, the J gene TRBJ1-5; TRBD1 might be the D (6 bases). The CDR3 spans 19 residues. V dropped 4 bases and J dropped 0 bases, with 22 bases sitting between them. Germline-derived CDR1 and CDR2 are MDHEN and SYDVKM. In DNA form, the CDR3 reads TGTGCCAGCAGTTCCCGACAGGACTTCCCCCCTTATAGCAATCAGCCCCAGCATTTT. Translated, it gives CASSSRQDFPPYSNQPQHF.

The chain couples TRBV30 to TRBJ2-3; TRBD2 might be the D (6 bases). The germline CDR1 and CDR2 sequences are GTSNPN and SVGIG (reference sequence). The V and J ends lost 0 bases and 0 bases respectively, with 13 bases between them. The CDR3 has 16 residues. The CDR3 sequence: CAWSVLPGVSTDTQYF. As DNA, the CDR3 is TGTGCCTGGAGTGTACTCCCGGGAGTAAGCACAGATACGCAGTATTTT.